This TCR beta chain emerged from a study of tumor-infiltrating lymphocytes in primary liver carcinoma. Study-wide background: Through surgical resection, the patients' primary liver carcinoma was treated. The cohort included men and women aged 30 to 69 years.

cDNA specific to TCR beta was made from about 550 ng of total RNA, with a constant-region primer employed for priming. Researchers made the TCR beta libraries by running three nested multiplex PCR rounds with slightly modified ARM-PCR. TRBV1-TRBV30 forward primers paired with a C-beta reverse primer were used in the first two PCR rounds, which ran approximately 10 cycles each. One entry per CDR3 protein, called by TCRdb with MiXCR from the multiplex PCR reads. The sample carries 310,000 or so distinct CDR3 sequences, nearly 60% recorded once. Turning to this clonotype: Its matching antigen is unknown. This may come from a read error, since a much larger clone is one base off.

Germline DNA was extracted too, while blood RNA derived from unsorted whole blood. Study conclusions and caveats: Blood had a significantly lower top-250-clone fraction than tumors did (p = 0.039). It was tumor-adjacent and tumor-blood pairs that overlapped less than tumor region pairs did.

The CDR3 has 16 amino acids. Germline V gene data show CDR1 as SQVTM and CDR2 as ANQGSEA. Sequenced sample: peripheral blood. This clonotype was obtained from a woman aged 30 to 39 with primary liver carcinoma and hepatitis B virus infection. V and J are TRBV29-1 and TRBJ1-1, with unresolved D. CDR3 protein: CSVGVQLGTLNTEVFF. CDR3 DNA: TGCAGCGTTGGGGTCCAGCTAGGAACTTTGAACACTGAAGTTTTCTTT.